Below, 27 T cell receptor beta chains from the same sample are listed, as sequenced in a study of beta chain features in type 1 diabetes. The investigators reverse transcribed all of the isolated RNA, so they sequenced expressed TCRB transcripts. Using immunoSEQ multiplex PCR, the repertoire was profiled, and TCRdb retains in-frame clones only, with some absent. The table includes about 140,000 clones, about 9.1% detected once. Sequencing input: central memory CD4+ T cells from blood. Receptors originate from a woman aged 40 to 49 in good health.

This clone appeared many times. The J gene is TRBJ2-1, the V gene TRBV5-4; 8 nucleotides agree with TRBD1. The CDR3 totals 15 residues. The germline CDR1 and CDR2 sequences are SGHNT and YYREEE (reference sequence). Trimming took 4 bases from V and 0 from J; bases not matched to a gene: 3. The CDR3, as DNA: TGTGCCAGCAGCCGGGGACAGGACTCCTACAATGAGCAGTTCTTC. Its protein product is CASSRGQDSYNEQFF.

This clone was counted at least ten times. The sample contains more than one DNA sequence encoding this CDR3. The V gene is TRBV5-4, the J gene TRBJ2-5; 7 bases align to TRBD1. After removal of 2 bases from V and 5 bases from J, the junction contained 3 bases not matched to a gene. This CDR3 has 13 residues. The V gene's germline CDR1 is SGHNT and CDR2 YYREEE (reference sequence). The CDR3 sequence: CASSFDRAETQYF. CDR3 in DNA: TGTGCCAGCAGCTTTGACAGGGCGGAGACCCAGTACTTC.

The CDR3 protein is CASTGQGTDTQYF. The CDR3 coding sequence is TGTGCCAGCACGGGACAGGGCACAGATACGCAGTATTTT. The V and J genes are TRBV27 and TRBJ2-3; 8 nucleotides agree with TRBD1. The junction had 1 base not matched to a gene; V was cut back by 7 bases and J by 1 base. Germline loops: CDR1 MNHEY, CDR2 SMNVEV (reference sequence). This CDR3 contains 13 residues.

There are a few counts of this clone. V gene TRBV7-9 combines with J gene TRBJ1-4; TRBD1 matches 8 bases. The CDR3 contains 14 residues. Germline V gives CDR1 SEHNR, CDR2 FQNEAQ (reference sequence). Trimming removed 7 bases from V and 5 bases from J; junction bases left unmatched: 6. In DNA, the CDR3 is TGTGCCAGCAAGACAGGGGCTTCAAATGAAAAACTGTTTTTT. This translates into CASKTGASNEKLFF.

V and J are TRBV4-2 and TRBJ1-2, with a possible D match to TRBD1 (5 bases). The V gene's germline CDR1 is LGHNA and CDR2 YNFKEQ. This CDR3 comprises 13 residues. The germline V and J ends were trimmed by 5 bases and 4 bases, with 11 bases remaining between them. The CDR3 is CASSLQGGYGYTF. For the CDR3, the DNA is TGTGCCAGCAGCTTGCAGGGAGGCTATGGCTACACCTTC.

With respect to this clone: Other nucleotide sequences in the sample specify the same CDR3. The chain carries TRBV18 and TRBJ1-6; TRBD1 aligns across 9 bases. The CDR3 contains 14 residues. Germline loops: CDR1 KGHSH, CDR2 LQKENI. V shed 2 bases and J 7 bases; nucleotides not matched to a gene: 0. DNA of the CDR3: TGTGCCAGCTCACCAGGACAGGGGAATTCACCCCTCCACTTT. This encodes CASSPGQGNSPLHF.

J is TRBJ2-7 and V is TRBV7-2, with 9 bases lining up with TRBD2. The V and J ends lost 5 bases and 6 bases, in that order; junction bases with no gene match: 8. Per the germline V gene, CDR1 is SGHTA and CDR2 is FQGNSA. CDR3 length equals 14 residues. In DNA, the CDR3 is TGTGCCAGCAGCCGGTTAGCGGGGGCCGTCGAGCAGTACTTC. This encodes CASSRLAGAVEQYF.

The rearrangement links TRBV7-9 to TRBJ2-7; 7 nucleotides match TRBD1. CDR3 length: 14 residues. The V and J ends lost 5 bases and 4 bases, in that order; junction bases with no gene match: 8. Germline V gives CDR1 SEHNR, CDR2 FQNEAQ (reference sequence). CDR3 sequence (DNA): TGTGCCAGCAGCCCGAGTAGGGGGCAATACGAGCAGTACTTC. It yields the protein CASSPSRGQYEQYF.

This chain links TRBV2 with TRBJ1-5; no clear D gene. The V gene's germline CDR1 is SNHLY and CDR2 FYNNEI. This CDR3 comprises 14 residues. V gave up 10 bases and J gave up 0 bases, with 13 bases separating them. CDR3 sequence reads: CATQPGNSNQPQHF. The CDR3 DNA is TGTGCCACCCAGCCGGGGAATAGCAATCAGCCCCAGCATTTT.

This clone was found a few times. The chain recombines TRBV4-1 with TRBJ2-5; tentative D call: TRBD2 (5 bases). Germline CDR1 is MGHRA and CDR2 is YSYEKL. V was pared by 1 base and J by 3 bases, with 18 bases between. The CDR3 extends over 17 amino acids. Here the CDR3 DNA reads TGCGCCAGCAGCCAAGTATGTTCATTAGCGAGAGAAGAGACCCAGTACTTC. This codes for CASSQVCSLAREETQYF.

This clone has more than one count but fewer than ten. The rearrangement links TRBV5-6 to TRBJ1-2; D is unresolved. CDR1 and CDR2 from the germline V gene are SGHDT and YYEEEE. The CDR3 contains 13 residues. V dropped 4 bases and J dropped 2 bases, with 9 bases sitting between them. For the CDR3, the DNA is TGTGCCAGCAGCAGCTACGCCAACTATGGCTACACCTTC. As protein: CASSSYANYGYTF.

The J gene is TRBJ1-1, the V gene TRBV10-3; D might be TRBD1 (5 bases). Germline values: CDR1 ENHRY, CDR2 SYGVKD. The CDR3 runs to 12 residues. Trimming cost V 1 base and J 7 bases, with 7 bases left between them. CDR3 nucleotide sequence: TGTGCCATCAGTGAGTTCGACAGTGAAGCTTTCTTT. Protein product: CAISEFDSEAFF.

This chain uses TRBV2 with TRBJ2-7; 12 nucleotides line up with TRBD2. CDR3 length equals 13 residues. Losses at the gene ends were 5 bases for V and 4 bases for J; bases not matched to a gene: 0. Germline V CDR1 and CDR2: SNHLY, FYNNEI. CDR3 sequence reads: CASSTSGGYEQYF. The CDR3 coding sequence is TGTGCCAGCAGTACTAGCGGGGGGTACGAGCAGTACTTC.

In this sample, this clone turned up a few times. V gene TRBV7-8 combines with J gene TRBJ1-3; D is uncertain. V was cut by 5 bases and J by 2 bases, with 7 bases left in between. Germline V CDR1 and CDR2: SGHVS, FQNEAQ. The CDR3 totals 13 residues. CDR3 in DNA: TGTGCCAGCAGCCTCCGTACTGGAAACACCATATATTTT. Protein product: CASSLRTGNTIYF.

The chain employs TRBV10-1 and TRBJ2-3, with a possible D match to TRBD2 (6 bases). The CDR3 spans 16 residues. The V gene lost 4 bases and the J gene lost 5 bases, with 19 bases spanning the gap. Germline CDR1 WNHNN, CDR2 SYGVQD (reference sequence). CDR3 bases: TGCGCCAGCAGTGGAACCGGGACTCCGATGGGAGATACGCAGTATTTT. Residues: CASSGTGTPMGDTQYF.

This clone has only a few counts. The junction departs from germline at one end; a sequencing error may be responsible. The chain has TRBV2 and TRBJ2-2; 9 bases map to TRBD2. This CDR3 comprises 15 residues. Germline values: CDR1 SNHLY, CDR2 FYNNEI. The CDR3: CASSEGTSYTGELFF. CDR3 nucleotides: TGTGCCAGCAGCGAAGGGACTAGCTACACCGGGGAGCTGTTTTTT.

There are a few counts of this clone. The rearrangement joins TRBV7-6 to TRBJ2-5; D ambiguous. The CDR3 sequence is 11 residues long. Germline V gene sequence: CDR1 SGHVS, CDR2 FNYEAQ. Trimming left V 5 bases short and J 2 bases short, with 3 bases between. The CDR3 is CASSLQETQYF. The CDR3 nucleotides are TGTGCCAGCAGCCTGCAAGAGACCCAGTACTTC.

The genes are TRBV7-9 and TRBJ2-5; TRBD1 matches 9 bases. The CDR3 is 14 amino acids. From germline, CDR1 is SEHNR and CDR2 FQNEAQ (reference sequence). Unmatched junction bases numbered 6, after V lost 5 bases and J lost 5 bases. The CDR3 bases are TGTGCCAGCAGCCAGGGACAGGGTATGGAGACCCAGTACTTC. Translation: CASSQGQGMETQYF.

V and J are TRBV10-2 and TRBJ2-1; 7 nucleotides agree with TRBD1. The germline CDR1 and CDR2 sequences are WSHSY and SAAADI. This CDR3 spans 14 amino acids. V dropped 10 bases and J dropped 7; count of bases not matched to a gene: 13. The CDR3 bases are TGCGCCACCCAGGGGGTTCAGGGGTCGAATGAGCAGTTCTTC. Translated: CATQGVQGSNEQFF.

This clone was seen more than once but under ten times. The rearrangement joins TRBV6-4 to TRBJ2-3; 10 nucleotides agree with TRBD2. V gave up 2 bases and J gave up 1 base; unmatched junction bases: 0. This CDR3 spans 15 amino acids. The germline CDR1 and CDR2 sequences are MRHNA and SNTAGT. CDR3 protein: CASSDGLAGTDTQYF. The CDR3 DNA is TGTGCCAGCAGTGACGGACTAGCGGGCACAGATACGCAGTATTTT.

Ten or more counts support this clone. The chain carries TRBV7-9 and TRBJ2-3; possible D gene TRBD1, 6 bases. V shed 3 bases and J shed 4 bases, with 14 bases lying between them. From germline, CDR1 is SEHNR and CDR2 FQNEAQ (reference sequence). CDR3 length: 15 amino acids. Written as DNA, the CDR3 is TGTGCCAGCAGCTTTGGAACAGGGCGGGCAGATACGCAGTATTTT. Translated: CASSFGTGRADTQYF.

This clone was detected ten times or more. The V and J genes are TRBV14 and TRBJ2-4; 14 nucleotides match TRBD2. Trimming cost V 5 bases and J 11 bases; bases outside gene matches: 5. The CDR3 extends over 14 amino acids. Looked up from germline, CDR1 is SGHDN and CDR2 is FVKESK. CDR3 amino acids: CASSGLAGGGVQYF. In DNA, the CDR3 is TGTGCCAGCAGCGGACTAGCGGGGGGTGGCGTTCAGTACTTC.

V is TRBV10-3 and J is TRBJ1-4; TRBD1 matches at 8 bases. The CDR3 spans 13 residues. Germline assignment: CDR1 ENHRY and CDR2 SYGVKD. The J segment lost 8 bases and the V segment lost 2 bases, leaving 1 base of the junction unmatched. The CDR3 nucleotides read TGTGCCATCAGTGAGACAGGGGGGGAAAAACTGTTTTTT. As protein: CAISETGGEKLFF.

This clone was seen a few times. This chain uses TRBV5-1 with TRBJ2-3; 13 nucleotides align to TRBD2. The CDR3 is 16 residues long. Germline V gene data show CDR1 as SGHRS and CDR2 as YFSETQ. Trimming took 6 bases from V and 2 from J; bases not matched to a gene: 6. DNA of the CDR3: TGCGCCAGCACCGAAGGGACTAGCGGGGCCACAGATACGCAGTATTTT. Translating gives CASTEGTSGATDTQYF.

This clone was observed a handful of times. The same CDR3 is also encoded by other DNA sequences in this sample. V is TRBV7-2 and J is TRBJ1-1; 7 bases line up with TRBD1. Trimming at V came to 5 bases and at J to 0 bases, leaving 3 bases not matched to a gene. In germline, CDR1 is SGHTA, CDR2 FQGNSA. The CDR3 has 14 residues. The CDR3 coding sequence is TGTGCCAGCAGCCTCGGACAGGTGAACACTGAAGCTTTCTTT. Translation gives CASSLGQVNTEAFF.

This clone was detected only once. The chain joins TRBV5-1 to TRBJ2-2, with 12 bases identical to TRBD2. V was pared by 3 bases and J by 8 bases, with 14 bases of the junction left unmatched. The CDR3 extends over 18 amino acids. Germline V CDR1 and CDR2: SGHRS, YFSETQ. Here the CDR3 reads CASSSPTSGGPIEGELFF. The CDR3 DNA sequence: TGCGCCAGCAGCTCCCCGACTAGCGGGGGCCCCATCGAGGGGGAGCTGTTTTTT. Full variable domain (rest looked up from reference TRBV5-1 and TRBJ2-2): KAGVTQTPRYLIKTRGQQVTLSCSPISGHRSVSWYQQTPGQGLQFLFEYFSETQRNKGNFPGRFSGRQFSNSRSEMNVSTLELGDSALYLCASSSPTSGGPIEGELFFGEGSRLTVL.

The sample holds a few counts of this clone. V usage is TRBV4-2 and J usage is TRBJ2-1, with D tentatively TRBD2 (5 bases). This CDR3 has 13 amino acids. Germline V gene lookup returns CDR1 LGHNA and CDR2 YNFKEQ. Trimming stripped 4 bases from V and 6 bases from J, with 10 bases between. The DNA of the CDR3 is TGTGCCAGCAGCCTGGATCGGGGCAATGAGCAGTTCTTC. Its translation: CASSLDRGNEQFF.